The source of this T cell receptor (beta chain) is a study of T cells in Graves' hyperthyroidism and ophthalmopathy. Template material for amplifying TCR beta CDR3 regions consisted of RNA transcripts. When the TCR CDR3 underwent first-round RT-PCR, the HTBI primer set was used. TCRdb independently ran MiXCR on the multiplex PCR reads; one entry per CDR3 protein. Counted here are roughly 570,000 distinct CDR3 sequences, more than 45% occurring once; the ten biggest clones make up about 7.8%. The sample holds many counts of this clonotype. The study enrolled patients aged 18 to 65 with newly diagnosed hyperthyroidism of under 2 months' duration. V shed 0 bases and J 2 bases; nucleotides not matched to a gene: 6. CDR3 size: 16 residues. CDR1 is LGHNA, CDR2 YSLEER, per germline.

Source material: peripheral blood or thyroid tissue (not recorded which). This clonotype was obtained from a woman under 30 with Graves' hyperthyroidism. The chain is built from TRBV4-3 and TRBJ2-5, with 7 bases identical to TRBD2. CDR3 protein: CASSQDRDYTQETQYF. The CDR3 DNA is TGCGCCAGCAGCCAAGACCGGGACTACACGCAAGAGACCCAGTACTTC.